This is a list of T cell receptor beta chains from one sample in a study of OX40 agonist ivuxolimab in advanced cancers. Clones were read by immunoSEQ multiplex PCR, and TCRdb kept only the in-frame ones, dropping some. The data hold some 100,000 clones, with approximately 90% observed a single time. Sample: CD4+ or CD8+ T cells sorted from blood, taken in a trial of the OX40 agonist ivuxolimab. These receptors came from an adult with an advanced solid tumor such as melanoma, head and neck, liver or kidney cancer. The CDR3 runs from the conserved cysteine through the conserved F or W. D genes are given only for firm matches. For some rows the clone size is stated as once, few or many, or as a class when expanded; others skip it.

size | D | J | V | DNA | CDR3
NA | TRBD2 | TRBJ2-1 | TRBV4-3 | TGCGCCAGCAGCCGAGGACTAGCGGCTTACAATGAGCAGTTCTTC | CASSRGLAAYNEQFF
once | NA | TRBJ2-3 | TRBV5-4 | TGTGCCAGCAGCGTAACCCGGGTCCGCACAGATACGCAGTATTTT | CASSVTRVRTDTQYF
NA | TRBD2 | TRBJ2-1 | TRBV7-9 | TGTGCCAGCAGGACCGGGACTAGCCGGGGTGAGCAGTTCTTC | CASRTGTSRGEQFF
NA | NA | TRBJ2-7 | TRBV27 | TGTGCCAGCAGTTTAAAAATCCCCCTCCAGGGGCCCTACGAGCAGTACTTC | CASSLKIPLQGPYEQYF
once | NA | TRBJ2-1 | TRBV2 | TGTGCCAGCAGAGACGGGTTGACCCAGTTCTTC | CASRDGLTQFF
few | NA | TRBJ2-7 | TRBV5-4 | TGTGCCAGCAGCCCGGGGGCGCCCTACGAGCAGTACTTC | CASSPGAPYEQYF
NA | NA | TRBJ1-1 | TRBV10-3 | TGTGCCATCAGTGAGTCCCACACTGAAGCTTTCTTT | CAISESHTEAFF
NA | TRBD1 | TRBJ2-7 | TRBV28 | TGTGCCAGCAGTTTTTCCGGGACAGGGGCCCACGAGCAGTACTTC | CASSFSGTGAHEQYF
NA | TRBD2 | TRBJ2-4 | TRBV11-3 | TGTGCCAGCAGTTCCCAGCGGGGGGTTCAGTACTTC | CASSSQRGVQYF
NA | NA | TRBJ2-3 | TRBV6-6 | TGTGCCAGCAGTTACTCGGGGGCCCCTACAGATACGCAGTATTTT | CASSYSGAPTDTQYF
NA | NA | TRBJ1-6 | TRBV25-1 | TGTGCCAGCAGTGAACGGGGAAATTCACCCCTCCACTTT | CASSERGNSPLHF
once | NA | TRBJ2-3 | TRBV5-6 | TGTGCCAGCAGCTTGTTTTCAGGGACCCCCACAGATACGCAGTATTTT | CASSLFSGTPTDTQYF
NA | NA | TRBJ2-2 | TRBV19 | TGTGCCAGTAGTATATGGGGCGGGCGCAACACCGGGGAGCTGTTTTTT | CASSIWGGRNTGELFF
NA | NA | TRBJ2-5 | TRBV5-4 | TGTGCCAGCAGCTTGGAGCCTCCGGGGCCAGCGACCCAGTACTTC | CASSLEPPGPATQYF
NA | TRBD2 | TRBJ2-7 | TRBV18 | TGTGCCAGCTCACCAGGACTAGCGGGAGAAGGTGAGCAGTACTTC | CASSPGLAGEGEQYF
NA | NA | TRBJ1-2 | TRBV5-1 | TGCGCCAGCAGCTTGTCCGGTAATGGCTACACCTTC | CASSLSGNGYTF
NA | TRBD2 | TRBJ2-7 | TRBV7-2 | TGTGCCAGCAGCTCCCGTGGGCGGGAGTTCGGATACGAGCAGTACTTC | CASSSRGREFGYEQYF
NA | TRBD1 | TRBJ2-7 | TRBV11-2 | TGTGCCAGCAGCTTAATGGGGACAGTTCACTCCTACGAGCAGTACTTC | CASSLMGTVHSYEQYF
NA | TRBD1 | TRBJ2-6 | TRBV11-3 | TGTGCCAGCAGCCCCGGGACAGGGCTCTCTGGGGCCAACGTCCTGACTTTC | CASSPGTGLSGANVLTF
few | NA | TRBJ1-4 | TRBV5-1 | TGCGCCAGCAGAAACGTAGGTGGACGGTCCAAGACCTCGGGTGAAAAACTGTTTTTT | CASRNVGGRSKTSGEKLFF
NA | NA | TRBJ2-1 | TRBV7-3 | TGTGCCAGCAGCTTAGAGGGTCGGGACCCGGCCTACAATGAGCAGTTCTTC | CASSLEGRDPAYNEQFF
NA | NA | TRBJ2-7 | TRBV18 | TGTGCCAGCTCACCACCGTTAGTCTACGAGCAGTACTTC | CASSPPLVYEQYF
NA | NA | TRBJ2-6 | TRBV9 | TGTGCCAGCAGCTTTAGAACTGGCTCTGGGGCCAACGTCCTGACTTTC | CASSFRTGSGANVLTF
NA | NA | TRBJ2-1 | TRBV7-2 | TGTGCCAGCAGCTTAGTTGGCGGGGGCACGTACAATGAGCAGTTCTTC | CASSLVGGGTYNEQFF
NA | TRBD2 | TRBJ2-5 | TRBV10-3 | TGTGCCACCAGCCGAGGCGGGGGTTCGGAGACCCAGTACTTC | CATSRGGGSETQYF
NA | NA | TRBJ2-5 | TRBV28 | TGTGCCAGCAGCCCCAGACAGCGGCGGGAGACCCAGTACTTC | CASSPRQRRETQYF
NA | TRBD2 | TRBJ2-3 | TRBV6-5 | TGTGCCAGCAGTTATACTAGCGGGAGAGATACGCAGTATTTT | CASSYTSGRDTQYF
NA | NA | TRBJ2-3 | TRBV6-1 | TGTGCCAGTGCCCTAGACACAGCTAGCACAGATACGCAGTATTTT | CASALDTASTDTQYF
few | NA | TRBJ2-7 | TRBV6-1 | TGTGCCAGCAGAGAAGGGGGATTCGATCCCTACGAGCAGTACTTC | CASREGGFDPYEQYF
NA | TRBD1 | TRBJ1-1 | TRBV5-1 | TGCGCCAGCAGCTTTGAGGGGGCAGGCGCTGAAGCTTTCTTT | CASSFEGAGAEAFF
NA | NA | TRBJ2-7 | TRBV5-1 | TGCGCCAGCAGCCCGACCGGGCAGGGGTTTAACGAGCAGTACTTC | CASSPTGQGFNEQYF
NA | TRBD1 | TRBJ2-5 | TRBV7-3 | TGTGCCAGCAGCCCCGGGACAGGCTTAGAGACCCAGTACTTC | CASSPGTGLETQYF
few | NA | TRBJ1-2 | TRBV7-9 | TGTGCCAGCAGCTTAACGGATAATCGGGCCACCTTC | CASSLTDNRATF
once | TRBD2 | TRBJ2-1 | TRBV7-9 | TGTGCCAGCAGCTTGGCGGGGGGTCCGAATGAGCAGTTCTTC | CASSLAGGPNEQFF
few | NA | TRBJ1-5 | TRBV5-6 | TGTGCCAGCAGCTTGTACGGCAGGAGCAATCAGCCCCAGCATTTT | CASSLYGRSNQPQHF
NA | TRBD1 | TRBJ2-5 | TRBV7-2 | TGTGCCAGCAGCCTAGGACAGGGGGAGACCCAGTACTTC | CASSLGQGETQYF
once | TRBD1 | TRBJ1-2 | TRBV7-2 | TGTGCCAGCAGCCTCGGACAGGGTGGAGGGTTAGGAGGCTACACCTTC | CASSLGQGGGLGGYTF
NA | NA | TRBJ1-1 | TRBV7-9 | TGTGCCAGCAGACCCCTAGGGTCAGGGAGGTTAGGCACTGAAGCTTTCTTT | CASRPLGSGRLGTEAFF
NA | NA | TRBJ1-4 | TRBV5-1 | TGCGCCAGCAGCTTGGTGTCTCTTGGGGGTAATGAAAAACTGTTTTTT | CASSLVSLGGNEKLFF
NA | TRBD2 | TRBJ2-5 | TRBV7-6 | TGTGCCAGCAGCTTAGGGGCTCAGGGAGGGGCCCAGTACTTC | CASSLGAQGGAQYF
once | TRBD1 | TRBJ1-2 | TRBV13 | TGTGCCAGCAGCCAATACCCTCCGGGACAGGGGGTAGATTTAGATGGCTACACCTTC | CASSQYPPGQGVDLDGYTF
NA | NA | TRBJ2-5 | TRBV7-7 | TGTGCCAGCAGCTTAGTTACAGAGGGGACCCAGTACTTC | CASSLVTEGTQYF
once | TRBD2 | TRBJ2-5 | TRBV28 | TGTGCCAGCAGTGTACTAGCGGGAGGGCCCCAAGAGACCCAGTACTTC | CASSVLAGGPQETQYF
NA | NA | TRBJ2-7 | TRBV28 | TGTGCCAGCAGTTTAAGTTATCGAGTCTACGAGCAGTACTTC | CASSLSYRVYEQYF
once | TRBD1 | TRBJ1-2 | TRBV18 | TGTGCCAGCTTACGGGACAGGGCGGACGGCTACACCTTC | CASLRDRADGYTF
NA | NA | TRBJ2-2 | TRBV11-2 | TGTGCCAGCAGCCACCGAGGGAGCTGGAACACCGGGGAGCTGTTTTTT | CASSHRGSWNTGELFF
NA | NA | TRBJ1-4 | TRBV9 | TGTGCCAGATTTCGAGGGATCAAATCAACTAATGAAAAACTGTTTTTT | CARFRGIKSTNEKLFF
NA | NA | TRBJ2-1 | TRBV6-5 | TGTGCCAGCAGTTACGGGCGTACCTACAATGAGCAGTTCTTC | CASSYGRTYNEQFF
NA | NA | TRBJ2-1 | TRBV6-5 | TGTGCCAGCAGTTACGACCCCCGGGGTGAGCAGTTCTTC | CASSYDPRGEQFF
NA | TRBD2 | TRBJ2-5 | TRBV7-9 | TGTGCCAGCAGCTTAGTGGCTAGCGGGAGAGAGACCCAGTACTTC | CASSLVASGRETQYF
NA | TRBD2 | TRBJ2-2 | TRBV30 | TGTGCCTGGAGTGAACAGACTAGCGGACACACCGGGGAGCTGTTTTTT | CAWSEQTSGHTGELFF
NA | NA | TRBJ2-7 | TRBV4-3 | TGCGCCAGCAGCCAAGATCCCTACTTCTACGAGCAGTACTTC | CASSQDPYFYEQYF
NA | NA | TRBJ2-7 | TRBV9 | TGTGCCAGCAGCTTTACCGGGGCCGAAGTCTACGAGCAGTACTTC | CASSFTGAEVYEQYF
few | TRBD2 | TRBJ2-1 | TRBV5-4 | TGTGCCAGCAGCCCCGAGCCGGGACTAGGCCCAAGGAATGAGCAGTTCTTC | CASSPEPGLGPRNEQFF